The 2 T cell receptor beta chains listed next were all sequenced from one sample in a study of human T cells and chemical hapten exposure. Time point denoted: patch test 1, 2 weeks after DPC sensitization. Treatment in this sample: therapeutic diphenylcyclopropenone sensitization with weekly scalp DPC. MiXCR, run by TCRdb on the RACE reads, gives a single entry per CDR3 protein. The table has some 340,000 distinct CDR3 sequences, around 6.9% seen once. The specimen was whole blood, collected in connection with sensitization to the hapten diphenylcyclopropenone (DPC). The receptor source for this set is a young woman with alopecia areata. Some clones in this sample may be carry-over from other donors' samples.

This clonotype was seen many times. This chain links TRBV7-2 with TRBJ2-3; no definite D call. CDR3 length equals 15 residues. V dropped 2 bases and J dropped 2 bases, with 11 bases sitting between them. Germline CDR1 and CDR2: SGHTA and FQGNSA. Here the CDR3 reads CASSLSGILTDTQYF. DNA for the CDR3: TGTGCCAGCAGCTTATCGGGTATCCTCACAGATACGCAGTATTTT.

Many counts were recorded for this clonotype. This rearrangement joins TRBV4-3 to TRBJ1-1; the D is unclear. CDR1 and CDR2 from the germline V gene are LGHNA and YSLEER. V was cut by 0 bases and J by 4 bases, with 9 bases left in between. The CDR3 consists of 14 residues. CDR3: CASSQDGQATEAFF. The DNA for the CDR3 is TGCGCCAGCAGCCAAGATGGGCAGGCCACTGAAGCTTTCTTT.